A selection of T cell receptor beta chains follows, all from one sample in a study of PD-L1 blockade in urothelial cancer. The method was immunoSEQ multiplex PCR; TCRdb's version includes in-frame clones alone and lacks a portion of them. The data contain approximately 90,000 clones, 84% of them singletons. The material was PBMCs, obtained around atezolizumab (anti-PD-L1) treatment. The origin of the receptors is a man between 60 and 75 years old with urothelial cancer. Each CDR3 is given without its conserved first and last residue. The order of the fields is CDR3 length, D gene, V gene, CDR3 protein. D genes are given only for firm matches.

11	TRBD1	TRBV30	AWRDRGQGEAF
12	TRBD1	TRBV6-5	ASRTGENTGELF
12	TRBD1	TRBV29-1	SVRGQGLHQPQH
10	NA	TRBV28	ASGTGAYEQY
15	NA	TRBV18	ASSPYGTTTGNNEQF
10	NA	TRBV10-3	AISGILQAYT
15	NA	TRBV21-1	ASSHPSDREWQETQY
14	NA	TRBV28	ASTSSGAGVGNTIY
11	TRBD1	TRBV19	ASSKQGASTQY
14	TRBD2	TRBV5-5	ASSWGLAGGGETQY
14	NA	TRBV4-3	ASSQVAARGPNEQF
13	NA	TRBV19	ASSIGQGGDNEQF
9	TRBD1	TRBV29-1	SVEQGASEY
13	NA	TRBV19	ASSQGLNSNQPQH
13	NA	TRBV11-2	ASSASGGAREKLF